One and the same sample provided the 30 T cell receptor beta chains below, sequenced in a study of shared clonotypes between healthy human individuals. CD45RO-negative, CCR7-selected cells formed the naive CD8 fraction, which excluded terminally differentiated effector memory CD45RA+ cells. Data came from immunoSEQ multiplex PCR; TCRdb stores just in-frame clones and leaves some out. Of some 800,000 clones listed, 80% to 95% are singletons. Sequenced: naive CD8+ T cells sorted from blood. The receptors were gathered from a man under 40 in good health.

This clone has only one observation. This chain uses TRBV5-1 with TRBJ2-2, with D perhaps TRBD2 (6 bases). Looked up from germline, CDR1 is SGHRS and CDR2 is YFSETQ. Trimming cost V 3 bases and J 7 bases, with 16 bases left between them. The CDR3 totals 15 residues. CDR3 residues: CASSSVAERGGELFF. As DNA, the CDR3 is TGCGCCAGCAGCTCGGTAGCGGAGAGGGGCGGGGAGCTGTTTTTT.

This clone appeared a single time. The CDR3 DNA reads as TGTGCCAGCAGTCTGGGTTCGAATGAGCAGTTCTTC. Its protein product is CASSLGSNEQFF. The chain couples TRBV25-1 to TRBJ2-1, with D hard to call. CDR3 size: 12 residues. V lost 5 bases and J lost 7, with 9 bases in between. CDR1 MGHDK and CDR2 SYGVNS come from the germline V gene.

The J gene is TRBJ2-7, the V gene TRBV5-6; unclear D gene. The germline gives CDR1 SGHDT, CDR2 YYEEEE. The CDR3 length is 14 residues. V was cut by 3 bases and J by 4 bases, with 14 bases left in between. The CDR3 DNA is TGTGCCAGCAGCTGGGCAGACCGTCGATACGAGCAGTACTTC. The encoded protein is CASSWADRRYEQYF.

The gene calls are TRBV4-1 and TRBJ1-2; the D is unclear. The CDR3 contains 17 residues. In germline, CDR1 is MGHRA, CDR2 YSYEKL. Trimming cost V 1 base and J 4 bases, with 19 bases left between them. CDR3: CASSQGEDNGAVYGYTF. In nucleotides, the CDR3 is TGCGCCAGCAGCCAAGGAGAGGATAACGGCGCCGTCTATGGCTACACCTTC.

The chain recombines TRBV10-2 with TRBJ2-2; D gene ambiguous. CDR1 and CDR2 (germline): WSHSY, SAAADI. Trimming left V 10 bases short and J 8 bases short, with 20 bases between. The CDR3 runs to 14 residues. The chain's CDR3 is CATAVETPGGELFF. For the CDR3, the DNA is TGCGCCACAGCCGTCGAAACTCCGGGTGGGGAGCTGTTTTTT.

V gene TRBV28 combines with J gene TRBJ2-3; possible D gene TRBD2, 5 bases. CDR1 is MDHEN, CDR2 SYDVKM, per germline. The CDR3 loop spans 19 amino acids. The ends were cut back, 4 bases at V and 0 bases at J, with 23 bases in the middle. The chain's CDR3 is CASSSPTTPSGPSTDTQYF. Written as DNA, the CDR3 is TGTGCCAGCAGTTCCCCCACTACCCCAAGCGGCCCTAGCACAGATACGCAGTATTTT.

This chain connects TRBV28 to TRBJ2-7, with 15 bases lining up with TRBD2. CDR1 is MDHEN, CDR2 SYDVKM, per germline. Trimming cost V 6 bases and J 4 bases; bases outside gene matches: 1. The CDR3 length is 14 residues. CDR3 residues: CASSGLAGGYEQYF. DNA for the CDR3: TGTGCCAGCAGCGGACTAGCGGGAGGGTACGAGCAGTACTTC. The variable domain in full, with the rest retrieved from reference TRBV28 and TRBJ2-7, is DVKVTQSSRYLVKRTGEKVFLECVQDMDHENMFWYRQDPGLGLRLIYFSYDVKMKEKGDIPEGYSVSREKKERFSLILESASTNQTSMYLCASSGLAGGYEQYFGPGTRLTVT.

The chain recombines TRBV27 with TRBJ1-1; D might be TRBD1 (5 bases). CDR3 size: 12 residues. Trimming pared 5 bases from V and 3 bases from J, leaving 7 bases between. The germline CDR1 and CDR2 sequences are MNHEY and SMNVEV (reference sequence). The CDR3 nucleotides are TGTGCCAGCAGTCCGGGGGACACTGAAGCTTTCTTT. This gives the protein CASSPGDTEAFF.

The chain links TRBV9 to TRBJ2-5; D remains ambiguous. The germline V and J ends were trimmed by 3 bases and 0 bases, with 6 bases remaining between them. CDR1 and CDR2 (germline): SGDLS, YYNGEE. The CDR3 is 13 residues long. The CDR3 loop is CASSGTDQETQYF. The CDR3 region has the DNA TGTGCCAGCAGCGGGACGGACCAAGAGACCCAGTACTTC.

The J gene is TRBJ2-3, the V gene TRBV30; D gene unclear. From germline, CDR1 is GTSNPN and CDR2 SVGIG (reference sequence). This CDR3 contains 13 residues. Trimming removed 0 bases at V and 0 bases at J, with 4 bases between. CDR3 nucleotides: TGTGCCTGGAGTGTAGGCAGCACAGATACGCAGTATTTT. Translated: CAWSVGSTDTQYF. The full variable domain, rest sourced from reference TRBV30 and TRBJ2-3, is SQTIHQWPATLVQPVGSPLSLECTVEGTSNPNLYWYRQAAGRGLQLLFYSVGIGQISSEVPQNLSASRPQDRQFILSSKKLLLSDSGFYLCAWSVGSTDTQYFGPGTRLTVL.

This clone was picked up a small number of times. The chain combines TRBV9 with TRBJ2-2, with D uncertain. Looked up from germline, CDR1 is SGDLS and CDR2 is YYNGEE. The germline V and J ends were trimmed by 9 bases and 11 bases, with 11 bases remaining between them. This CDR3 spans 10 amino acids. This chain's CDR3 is CATLHLELFF. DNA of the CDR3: TGTGCCACCCTTCACCTAGAGCTGTTTTTT.

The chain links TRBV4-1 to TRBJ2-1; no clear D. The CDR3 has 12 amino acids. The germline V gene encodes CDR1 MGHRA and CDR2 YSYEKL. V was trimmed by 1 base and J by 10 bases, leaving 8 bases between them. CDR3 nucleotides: TGCGCCAGCAGCCAAGTGGGCAGCGAGCAGTTCTTC. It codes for CASSQVGSEQFF.

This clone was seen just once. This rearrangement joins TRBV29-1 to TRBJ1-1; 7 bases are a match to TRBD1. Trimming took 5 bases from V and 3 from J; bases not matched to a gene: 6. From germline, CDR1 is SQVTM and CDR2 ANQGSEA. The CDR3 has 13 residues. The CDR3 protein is CSVTGQSDTEAFF. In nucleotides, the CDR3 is TGCAGCGTTACGGGACAGAGCGACACTGAAGCTTTCTTT. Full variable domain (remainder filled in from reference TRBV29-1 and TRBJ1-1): SAVISQKPSRDICQRGTSLTIQCQVDSQVTMMFWYRQQPGQSLTLIATANQGSEATYESGFVIDKFPISRPNLTFSTLTVSNMSPEDSSIYLCSVTGQSDTEAFFGQGTRLTVV.

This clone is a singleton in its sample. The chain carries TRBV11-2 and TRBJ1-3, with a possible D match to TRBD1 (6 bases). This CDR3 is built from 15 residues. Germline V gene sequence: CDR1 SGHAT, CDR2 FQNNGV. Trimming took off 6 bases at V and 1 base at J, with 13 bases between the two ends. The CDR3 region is CASRPGGGSGNTIYF. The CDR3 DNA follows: TGTGCCAGCAGGCCTGGAGGGGGTTCTGGAAACACCATATATTTT.

CDR3 coding DNA: TGTGCCAGCAGTCCCTCCTTTCTGGCTTCATACACAGATACGCAGTATTTT. This gives the protein CASSPSFLASYTDTQYF. The genes are TRBV27 and TRBJ2-3; no firm D call. Germline CDR1 is MNHEY and CDR2 is SMNVEV (reference sequence). Trimming left V 5 bases short and J 2 bases short, with 20 bases between. The CDR3 loop spans 17 amino acids.

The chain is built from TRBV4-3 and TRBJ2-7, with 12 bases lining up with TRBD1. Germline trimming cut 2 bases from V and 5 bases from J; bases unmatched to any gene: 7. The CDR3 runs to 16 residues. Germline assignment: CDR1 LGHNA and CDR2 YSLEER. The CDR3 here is CASSQSGTGGFHEQYF. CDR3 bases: TGCGCCAGCAGCCAATCCGGGACAGGGGGCTTCCACGAGCAGTACTTC.

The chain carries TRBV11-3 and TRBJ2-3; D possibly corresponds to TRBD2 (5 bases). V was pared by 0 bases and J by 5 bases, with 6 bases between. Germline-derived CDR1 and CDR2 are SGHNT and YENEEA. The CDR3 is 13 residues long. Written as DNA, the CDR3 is TGTGCCAGCAGCTTAGAGGCGGGAGATACGCAGTATTTT. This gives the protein CASSLEAGDTQYF.

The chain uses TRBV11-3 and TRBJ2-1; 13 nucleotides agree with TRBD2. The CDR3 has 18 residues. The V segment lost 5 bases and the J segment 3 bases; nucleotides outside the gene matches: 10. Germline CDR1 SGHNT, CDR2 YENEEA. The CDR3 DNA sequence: TGTGCCAGCAGCCCCCGGACTAGCGGGAGCCCGGACTACAATGAGCAGTTCTTC. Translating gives CASSPRTSGSPDYNEQFF. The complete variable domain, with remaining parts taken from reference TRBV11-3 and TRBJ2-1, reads EAGVVQSPRYKIIEKKQPVAFWCNPISGHNTLYWYLQNLGQGPELLIRYENEEAVDDSQLPKDRFSAERLKGVDSTLKIQPAELGDSAVYLCASSPRTSGSPDYNEQFFGPGTRLTVL.

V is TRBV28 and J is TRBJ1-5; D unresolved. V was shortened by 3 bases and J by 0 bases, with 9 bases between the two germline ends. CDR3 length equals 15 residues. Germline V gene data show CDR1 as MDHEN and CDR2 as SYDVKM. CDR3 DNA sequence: TGTGCCAGCAGTTTTATGGACGGTAGCAATCAGCCCCAGCATTTT. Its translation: CASSFMDGSNQPQHF.

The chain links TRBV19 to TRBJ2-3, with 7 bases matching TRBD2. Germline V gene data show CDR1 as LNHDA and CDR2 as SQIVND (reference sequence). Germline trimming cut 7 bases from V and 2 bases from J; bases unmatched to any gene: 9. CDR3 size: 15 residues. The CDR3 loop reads CASMAGVIPTDTQYF. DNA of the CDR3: TGTGCCAGTATGGCGGGAGTCATACCCACAGATACGCAGTATTTT. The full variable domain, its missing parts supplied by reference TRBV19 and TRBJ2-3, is DGGITQSPKYLFRKEGQNVTLSCEQNLNHDAMYWYRQDPGQGLRLIYYSQIVNDFQKGDIAEGYSVSREKKESFPLTVTSAQKNPTAFYLCASMAGVIPTDTQYFGPGTRLTVL.

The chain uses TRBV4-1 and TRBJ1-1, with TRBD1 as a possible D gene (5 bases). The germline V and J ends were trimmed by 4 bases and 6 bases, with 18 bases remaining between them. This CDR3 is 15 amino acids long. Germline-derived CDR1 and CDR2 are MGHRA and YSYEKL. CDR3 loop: CASSRIGGTAPEAFF. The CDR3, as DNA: TGCGCCAGCAGCCGAATTGGGGGGACCGCTCCTGAAGCTTTCTTT.

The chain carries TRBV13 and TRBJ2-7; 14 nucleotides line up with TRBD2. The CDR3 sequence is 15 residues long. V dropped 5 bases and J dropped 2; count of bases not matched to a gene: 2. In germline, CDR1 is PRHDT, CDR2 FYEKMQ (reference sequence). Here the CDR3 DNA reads TGTGCCAGCAGCCAGGGACTAGCGGGAGCCTACGAGCAGTACTTC. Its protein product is CASSQGLAGAYEQYF.

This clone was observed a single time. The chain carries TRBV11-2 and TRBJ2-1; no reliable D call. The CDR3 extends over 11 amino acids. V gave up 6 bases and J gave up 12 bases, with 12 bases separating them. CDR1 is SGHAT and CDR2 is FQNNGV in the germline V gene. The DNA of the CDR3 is TGTGCCAGCAGTCATCGGGTAGGGCAGTTCTTC. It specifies CASSHRVGQFF.

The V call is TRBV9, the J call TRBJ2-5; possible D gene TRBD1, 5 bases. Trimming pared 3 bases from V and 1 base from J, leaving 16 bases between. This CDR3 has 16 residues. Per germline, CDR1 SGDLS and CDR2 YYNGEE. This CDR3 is CASSDRMTAIQETQYF. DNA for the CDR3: TGTGCCAGCAGCGACAGAATGACAGCGATCCAAGAGACCCAGTACTTC.

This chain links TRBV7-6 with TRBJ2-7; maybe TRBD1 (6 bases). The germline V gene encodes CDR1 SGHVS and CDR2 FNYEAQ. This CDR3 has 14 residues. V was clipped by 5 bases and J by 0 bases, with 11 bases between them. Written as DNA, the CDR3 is TGTGCCAGCAGCCCCGGGACAAGCTCCTACGAGCAGTACTTC. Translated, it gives CASSPGTSSYEQYF.

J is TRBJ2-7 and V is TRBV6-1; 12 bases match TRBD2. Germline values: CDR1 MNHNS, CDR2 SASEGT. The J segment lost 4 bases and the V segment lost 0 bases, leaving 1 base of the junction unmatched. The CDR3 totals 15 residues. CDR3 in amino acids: CASSEALAGGYEQYF. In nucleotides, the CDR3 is TGTGCCAGCAGTGAAGCGCTAGCGGGAGGGTACGAGCAGTACTTC.

CDR3 loop: CASSFARESYEQYF. The CDR3 region has the DNA TGCGCCAGCAGCTTTGCGCGGGAATCCTACGAGCAGTACTTC. The V and J genes are TRBV5-1 and TRBJ2-7; TRBD2 might be the D (6 bases). Between the trimmed V and J ends, which lost 2 bases and 1 base, there was a span of 10 bases. The CDR3 covers 14 residues. Germline V gene lookup returns CDR1 SGHRS and CDR2 YFSETQ.

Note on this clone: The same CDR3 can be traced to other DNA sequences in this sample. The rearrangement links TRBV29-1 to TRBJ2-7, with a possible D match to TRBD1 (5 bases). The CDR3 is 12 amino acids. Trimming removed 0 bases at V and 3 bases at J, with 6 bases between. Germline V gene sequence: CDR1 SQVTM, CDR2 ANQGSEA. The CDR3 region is CSVEDQGYEQYF. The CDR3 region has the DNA TGCAGCGTTGAAGACCAGGGCTACGAGCAGTACTTC.

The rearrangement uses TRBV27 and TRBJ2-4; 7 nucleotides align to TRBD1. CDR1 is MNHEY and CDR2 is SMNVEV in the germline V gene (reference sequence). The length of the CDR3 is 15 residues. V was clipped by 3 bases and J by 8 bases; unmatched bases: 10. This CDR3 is CASSLRDRESDIQYF. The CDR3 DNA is TGTGCCAGCAGTTTGAGAGACAGGGAATCGGACATTCAGTACTTC.

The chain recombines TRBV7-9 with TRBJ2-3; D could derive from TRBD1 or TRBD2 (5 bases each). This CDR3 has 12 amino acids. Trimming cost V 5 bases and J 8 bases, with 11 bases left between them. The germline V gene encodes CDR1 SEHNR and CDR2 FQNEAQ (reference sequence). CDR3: CASSRDAGTQYF. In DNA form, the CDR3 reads TGTGCCAGCAGCCGGGACGCGGGTACGCAGTATTTT.